The clone carrying this T cell receptor beta chain was counted only a few times. Its antigen is still unknown. A universal primer site was incorporated via template switching, and the cDNA contained unique molecular identifiers. MiXCR was run by TCRdb on the 5' RACE reads, yielding one entry per CDR3 protein. The table shows hundreds of thousands of distinct CDR3 sequences, with 7.5% occurring only once. The source of the sample is a study of identical twins. Notes on the study in general: Where out-of-frame alpha sequences were twin-shared, they showed excess low generation probability. Zero-insertion results could be subject to partial confounding by invariant MAIT and iNKT cells.

In germline, CDR1 is SNHLY, CDR2 FYNNEI. This CDR3 region has 13 residues. V was clipped by 1 base and J by 7 bases, with 9 bases between them. The same sample was also used in a study of yellow fever vaccine responses in identical twins.

This clonotype originated in a woman aged 18-29 years in good health. V usage is TRBV2 and J usage is TRBJ2-3, with D possibly matching TRBD1 (5 bases). Specimen: memory (CD45RO+) T cells sorted from blood. The CDR3 sequence: CASSEGTGHTQYF. In DNA, the CDR3 is TGTGCCAGCAGTGAAGGAACAGGACATACGCAGTATTTT. The full variable domain, with the rest looked up from reference TRBV2 and TRBJ2-3, is EPEVTQTPSHQVTQMGQEVILRCVPISNHLYFYWYRQILGQKVEFLVSFYNNEISEKSEIFDDQFSVERPDGSNFTLKIRSTKLEDSAMYFCASSEGTGHTQYFGPGTRLTVL.